One and the same sample provided the 23 T cell receptor beta chains below, sequenced in a study of shared clonotypes between healthy human individuals. The assay was immunoSEQ multiplex PCR, and TCRdb's table has in-frame clones only and misses some. The sample consists of 640,000 or so clones, about 78% of them appearing once. The sequencing sample was made of memory CD4+ T cells sorted from blood. Indicated subset: CD45RA-negative fraction. These receptor sequences come from a woman in her twenties or thirties in good health.

The chain is built from TRBV7-9 and TRBJ1-1; TRBD1 matches 8 bases. Germline values: CDR1 SEHNR, CDR2 FQNEAQ (reference sequence). This CDR3 contains 14 residues. J gave up 9 bases and V 5 bases, and 11 bases lay outside the gene matches. The CDR3 bases are TGTGCCAGCAGCCCCGGGACAGGCGGGACTCAAGCTTTCTTT. It specifies CASSPGTGGTQAFF.

The chain combines TRBV28 with TRBJ1-1, with a tentative D call TRBD1 (5 bases). V shed 6 bases and J shed 4 bases, with 12 bases lying between them. Germline assignment: CDR1 MDHEN and CDR2 SYDVKM. CDR3 length equals 13 residues. In DNA, the CDR3 is TGTGCCAGCAGACCTTGGGGGAGCACTGAAGCTTTCTTT. Translating it yields CASRPWGSTEAFF.

The chain uses TRBV6-1 and TRBJ2-7, with D possibly matching TRBD2 (5 bases). The CDR3 has 12 amino acids. V was clipped by 11 bases and J by 2 bases, with 13 bases between them. Germline V gene sequence: CDR1 MNHNS, CDR2 SASEGT. The DNA for the CDR3 is TGTGCCGGCCGGACTGATGCCTACGAGCAGTACTTC. Protein product: CAGRTDAYEQYF.

The rearrangement joins TRBV30 to TRBJ2-7; 8 bases are a match to TRBD1. CDR1 and CDR2 (germline): GTSNPN, SVGIG (reference sequence). The CDR3 runs 14 residues. With V trimmed by 4 bases and J by 4 bases, 9 bases remained unmatched. The CDR3 here is CAWKKGTGYYEQYF. The CDR3 DNA is TGTGCCTGGAAAAAGGGGACAGGATATTACGAGCAGTACTTC.

This clone has more than one count but fewer than ten. At the DNA level, this CDR3 is encoded by other sequences in the same sample as well. The genes are TRBV2 and TRBJ2-6; D uncertain. Germline values: CDR1 SNHLY, CDR2 FYNNEI. With 5 bases removed from V and 1 base from J, the gap between germline ends came to 0 bases. The CDR3 loop spans 12 amino acids. This chain's CDR3 is CASSSGANVLTF. The CDR3 bases are TGTGCCAGCAGTTCTGGGGCCAACGTCCTGACTTTC.

V and J are TRBV7-2 and TRBJ2-7; a possible D gene is TRBD2 (5 bases). Trimming pared 3 bases from V and 3 bases from J, leaving 15 bases between. The CDR3 totals 15 residues. CDR1 and CDR2 (germline): SGHTA, FQGNSA. DNA for the CDR3: TGTGCCAGCAGCTTGGGAGAGATCGCAATCTACGAGCAGTACTTC. It is translated as CASSLGEIAIYEQYF.

With regard to this clone: This CDR3 is also generated by other DNA sequences in the sample. This chain connects TRBV6-5 to TRBJ2-7; D possibly corresponds to TRBD2 (6 bases). The germline V gene encodes CDR1 MNHEY and CDR2 SVGAGI. V dropped 6 bases and J dropped 6 bases, with 15 bases sitting between them. The CDR3 contains 13 residues. CDR3 sequence (DNA): TGTGCCAGCAGCACCGGGACTCGGAGCGAGCAGTACTTC. Its protein product is CASSTGTRSEQYF.

Notes on this clone: The sample carries other DNA sequences with the same CDR3. The chain carries TRBV29-1 and TRBJ1-2; a possible D gene is TRBD1 (5 bases). Germline V gene sequence: CDR1 SQVTM, CDR2 ANQGSEA. The germline V and J ends were trimmed by 2 bases and 3 bases, with 7 bases remaining between them. The CDR3 consists of 12 residues. CDR3 in DNA: TGCAGCGTTGAACGGGGCGACTATGGCTACACCTTC. It specifies CSVERGDYGYTF.

The V call is TRBV15, the J call TRBJ1-2, with 8 bases lining up with TRBD1. From germline, CDR1 is LNHNV and CDR2 YYDKDF (reference sequence). The CDR3 has 14 residues. The J segment lost 7 bases and the V segment lost 0 bases, leaving 4 bases of the junction unmatched. DNA for the CDR3: TGTGCCACCAGCAGAGATCAGGACAGGGTTGGCTACACCTTC. It specifies CATSRDQDRVGYTF.

The rearrangement links TRBV15 to TRBJ1-3; D uncertain. The germline V gene has CDR1 LNHNV and CDR2 YYDKDF (reference sequence). V lost 0 bases and J lost 0, with 9 bases in between. The CDR3 is made up of 16 amino acids. CDR3 bases: TGTGCCACCAGCAGAGATACGGGGATCTCTGGAAACACCATATATTTT. It is translated as CATSRDTGISGNTIYF.

V gene TRBV6-4 combines with J gene TRBJ2-2, with TRBD1 identical over 12 bases. Germline lookup yields CDR1 MRHNA and CDR2 SNTAGT. V shed 0 bases, J shed 5 bases, and the junction held 4 bases outside the gene matches. This CDR3 spans 17 amino acids. In DNA form, the CDR3 reads TGTGCCAGCAGTGACTCGAAGGGACAGGGGGCGACCGGGGAGCTGTTTTTT. It translates to CASSDSKGQGATGELFF.

J is TRBJ2-1 and V is TRBV27, with D possibly being TRBD1 or TRBD2 (5 bases each). CDR3 length: 16 residues. Germline V gene lookup returns CDR1 MNHEY and CDR2 SMNVEV (reference sequence). Trimming left V 4 bases short and J 0 bases short, with 13 bases between. The CDR3 DNA reads as TGTGCCAGCAGTTCCCGACAGCGGAGCTCCTACAATGAGCAGTTCTTC. Its translation is CASSSRQRSSYNEQFF.

In this sample, this clone turned up a few times. The rearrangement uses TRBV5-1 and TRBJ2-2, with TRBD1 matching 11 bases. The V segment lost 6 bases and the J segment 4 bases; nucleotides outside the gene matches: 2. The germline V gene has CDR1 SGHRS and CDR2 YFSETQ. The CDR3 loop spans 14 amino acids. In DNA, the CDR3 is TGCGCCAGCACCGGGACAGGGGGCACCGGGGAGCTGTTTTTT. Protein product: CASTGTGGTGELFF.

V usage is TRBV7-9 and J usage is TRBJ1-1, with 10 bases identical to TRBD1. The J segment lost 4 bases and the V segment lost 1 base, leaving 6 bases of the junction unmatched. The CDR3 has 16 residues. Germline V gene data show CDR1 as SEHNR and CDR2 as FQNEAQ (reference sequence). CDR3 coding DNA: TGTGCCAGCAGCTTAGAATGGGGACAGGGGCGCACTGAAGCTTTCTTT. Residues: CASSLEWGQGRTEAFF.

This chain connects TRBV10-3 to TRBJ2-7; D is perhaps TRBD1 (6 bases). With 9 bases removed from V and 4 bases from J, the gap between germline ends came to 16 bases. This CDR3 has 13 residues. CDR1 and CDR2 (germline): ENHRY, SYGVKD. The CDR3: CAISRDILYEQYF. In DNA, the CDR3 is TGTGCCATTAGCCGGGACATCTTGTACGAGCAGTACTTC.

The CDR3 here is CAIRTSGVNEQFF. The CDR3 DNA is TGTGCCATCAGGACTAGCGGAGTCAATGAGCAGTTCTTC. The V and J genes are TRBV10-3 and TRBJ2-1; 9 bases map to TRBD2. CDR1 is ENHRY, CDR2 SYGVKD, per germline. The CDR3 has 13 residues. V trimming: 6 bases; J trimming: 6 bases; junction bases outside the gene matches: 3.

The chain recombines TRBV30 with TRBJ2-3; D gene uncertain. The CDR3 is 11 residues long. Germline lookup yields CDR1 GTSNPN and CDR2 SVGIG (reference sequence). The V and J ends lost 5 bases and 2 bases respectively, with 5 bases between them. CDR3 sequence (DNA): TGTGCCTGGGCTCCCACAGATACGCAGTATTTT. As protein: CAWAPTDTQYF.

This clone was seen many times. This chain connects TRBV7-2 to TRBJ1-5; D unclear. CDR1 and CDR2 (germline): SGHTA, FQGNSA. With 8 bases removed from V and 2 bases from J, the gap between germline ends came to 13 bases. The CDR3 spans 14 residues. The CDR3 loop is CASLLTYGNQPQHF. The CDR3 nucleotides read TGTGCCAGCCTGTTGACCTATGGCAATCAGCCCCAGCATTTT.

DNA for the CDR3: TGTGCCAGTGGGAATCCCTCGAATGAGCAGTTCTTC. Translating it yields CASGNPSNEQFF. The rearrangement joins TRBV19 to TRBJ2-1; no firm D call. The CDR3 spans 12 residues. The ends were cut back, 8 bases at V and 7 bases at J, with 12 bases in the middle. Per germline, CDR1 LNHDA and CDR2 SQIVND (reference sequence).

The J gene is TRBJ2-7, the V gene TRBV10-2; TRBD2 agrees at 9 bases. Germline V gene sequence: CDR1 WSHSY, CDR2 SAAADI. The V and J ends lost 4 bases and 0 bases, in that order; junction bases with no gene match: 7. The CDR3 totals 16 residues. As DNA, the CDR3 is TGCGCCAGCAGTGGTCTAGCGGGACCAAGCTCCTACGAGCAGTACTTC. Protein: CASSGLAGPSSYEQYF.

This chain joins TRBV7-2 and TRBJ2-1, with D tentatively TRBD1 (5 bases). Trimming removed 1 base at V and 0 bases at J, with 10 bases between. The germline V gene encodes CDR1 SGHTA and CDR2 FQGNSA. The length of the CDR3 is 16 residues. Here the CDR3 DNA reads TGTGCCAGCAGCTTAGTGGGGCCGAGCTCCTACAATGAGCAGTTCTTC. Encoded protein: CASSLVGPSSYNEQFF.

The rearrangement joins TRBV21-1 to TRBJ2-7; no DNA check was done on the table's D call, TRBD2. TRBV21-1 is listed as a pseudogene. This CDR3 region has 13 residues. CDR3 sequence: CASSTGLFDEQYF. CDR3 nucleotides: TGTGCCAGCAGCACGGGACTATTTGACGAGCAGTACTTC.

This clone appeared a few times. The chain couples TRBV4-1 to TRBJ2-3, with 8 bases matching TRBD2. The length of the CDR3 is 16 residues. Germline loops: CDR1 MGHRA, CDR2 YSYEKL. The trim removed 1 base at V and 5 bases at J, leaving 8 bases unmatched. In nucleotides, the CDR3 is TGCGCCAGCAGCCAAGGGTTAGCGGGATGGGGAGATACGCAGTATTTT. This encodes CASSQGLAGWGDTQYF.